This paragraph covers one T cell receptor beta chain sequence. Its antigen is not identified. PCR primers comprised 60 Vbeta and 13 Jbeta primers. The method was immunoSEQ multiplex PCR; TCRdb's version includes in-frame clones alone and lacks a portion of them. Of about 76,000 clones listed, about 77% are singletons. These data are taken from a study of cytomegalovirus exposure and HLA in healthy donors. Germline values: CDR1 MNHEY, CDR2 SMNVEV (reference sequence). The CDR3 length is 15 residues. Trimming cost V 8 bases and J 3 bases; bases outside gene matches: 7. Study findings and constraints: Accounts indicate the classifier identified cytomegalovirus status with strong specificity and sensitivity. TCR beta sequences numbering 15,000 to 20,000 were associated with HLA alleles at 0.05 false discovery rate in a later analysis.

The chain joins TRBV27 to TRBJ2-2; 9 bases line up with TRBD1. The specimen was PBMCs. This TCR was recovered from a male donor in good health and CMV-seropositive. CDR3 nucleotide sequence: TGTGCCAGCTCACTCCGGGACAGGGACACCGGGGAGCTGTTTTTT. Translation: CASSLRDRDTGELFF.